These 13 T cell receptor beta chains share one sample of origin, sequenced in a study of blood T cell repertoires in COVID-19. Data came from immunoSEQ multiplex PCR; TCRdb stores just in-frame clones and leaves some out. Among a few hundred thousand clones listed, 85% were seen once. Sequencing input: PBMCs or T cells enriched from blood (not recorded which). The source is a man between 35 and 55 years old who had recovered from COVID-19.

The CDR3 DNA reads as TGCAGCGTTGAAGATCGGTTAGCCAAAAACATTCAGTACTTC. Translation: CSVEDRLAKNIQYF. The genes are TRBV29-1 and TRBJ2-4; D is unclear. The CDR3 has 14 residues. Trimming cost V 0 bases and J 0 bases, with 6 bases left between them. The germline gives CDR1 SQVTM, CDR2 ANQGSEA.

The chain is built from TRBV27 and TRBJ2-7; D is perhaps TRBD2 (6 bases). The CDR3 runs to 14 residues. Per germline, CDR1 MNHEY and CDR2 SMNVEV (reference sequence). V shed 5 bases and J shed 6 bases, with 17 bases lying between them. The CDR3 here is CASSAEAGRLEQYF. The DNA for the CDR3 is TGTGCCAGCAGTGCGGAGGCAGGGAGGCTCGAGCAGTACTTC.

V and J are TRBV7-3 and TRBJ1-1, with D perhaps matching TRBD1 (6 bases). The V gene's germline CDR1 is SGHTA and CDR2 FQGTGA. CDR3 length: 15 residues. V dropped 2 bases and J dropped 4 bases, with 14 bases sitting between them. The CDR3 is CASSLGSGTSTEAFF. As DNA, the CDR3 is TGTGCCAGCAGCTTAGGATCCGGGACAAGCACTGAAGCTTTCTTT.

In its sample, this clone was seen a few times. The chain employs TRBV13 and TRBJ1-5, with D unclear. V lost 1 base and J 4 bases, leaving 11 bases between the germline ends. The CDR3 is made up of 15 amino acids. Germline V gene data show CDR1 as PRHDT and CDR2 as FYEKMQ (reference sequence). In nucleotides, the CDR3 is TGTGCCAGCAGCTTAGCTGGGGAGTCGAATCAGCCCCAGCATTTT. This encodes CASSLAGESNQPQHF.

The chain links TRBV29-1 to TRBJ1-2, with 8 positions matching TRBD1. Germline loops: CDR1 SQVTM, CDR2 ANQGSEA. This CDR3 has 13 amino acids. With V trimmed by 6 bases and J by 5 bases, 8 bases remained unmatched. The CDR3 loop reads CSVGDRGGYGYTF. CDR3 nucleotides: TGCAGCGTAGGAGACAGGGGAGGATATGGCTACACCTTC.

V gene TRBV5-4 combines with J gene TRBJ2-7; D remains unclear. Germline V lookup: CDR1 SGHNT, CDR2 YYREEE (reference sequence). The CDR3 totals 14 residues. V shed 0 bases and J shed 0 bases, with 7 bases lying between them. CDR3 amino acids: CASSLAGRSYEQYF. DNA of the CDR3: TGTGCCAGCAGCTTGGCTGGCCGCTCCTACGAGCAGTACTTC.

This chain uses TRBV4-1 with TRBJ1-1, with 9 bases that match TRBD1. V trimming: 3 bases; J trimming: 1 base; junction bases outside the gene matches: 3. Germline CDR1 MGHRA, CDR2 YSYEKL. The CDR3 runs 15 residues. The DNA of the CDR3 is TGCGCCAGCAGCCACCCGGACAGGGGGAACACTGAAGCTTTCTTT. Protein sequence: CASSHPDRGNTEAFF.

This clone was detected once. This chain uses TRBV3-1 (or the pseudogene TRBV3-2) with TRBJ1-4; tentative D call: TRBD1 (5 bases). V shed 4 bases and J shed 8 bases, with 14 bases lying between them. This CDR3 has 14 amino acids. Per the germline V gene, CDR1 is LGHDT and CDR2 is YNNKEL (reference sequence). CDR3 sequence reads: CASSRRGGDEKLFF. CDR3 DNA: TGTGCCAGCAGCCGCCGGGGAGGGGACGAAAAACTGTTTTTT.

V usage is TRBV21-1 and J usage is TRBJ2-7; the table's D call of TRBD2 was not tested on the DNA. TRBV21-1 is marked as a pseudogene. The CDR3 covers 15 residues. As DNA, the CDR3 is TGTGCCAGCAGGCAACTAGCGGGAGGGCCCTACGAGCAGTACTTC. Its translation: CASRQLAGGPYEQYF.

This sequence joins TRBV9 and TRBJ2-1, with 13 bases aligning to TRBD2. There are 16 residues in the CDR3. Trimming cost V 0 bases and J 8 bases; bases outside gene matches: 5. Germline CDR1 reads SGDLS; CDR2 reads YYNGEE. For the CDR3, the DNA is TGTGCCAGCAGCGTAGCTACTAGCGGGAGGGCCGATGAGCAGTTCTTC. Translated, it gives CASSVATSGRADEQFF.

The J gene is TRBJ2-1, the V gene TRBV15; 8 positions agree with TRBD2. Germline assignment: CDR1 LNHNV and CDR2 YYDKDF (reference sequence). V trimming: 5 bases; J trimming: 9 bases; junction bases outside the gene matches: 12. The CDR3 runs to 15 residues. The CDR3 DNA follows: TGTGCCACCAGCTTATCGGGAGGGCGCTTGAGTGAGCAGTTCTTC. Amino acid sequence: CATSLSGGRLSEQFF.

This chain connects TRBV5-4 to TRBJ2-7, with D possibly being TRBD1 (5 bases). The CDR3 loop spans 15 amino acids. V lost 0 bases and J 3 bases, leaving 13 bases between the germline ends. From germline, CDR1 is SGHNT and CDR2 YYREEE (reference sequence). The CDR3 DNA follows: TGTGCCAGCAGCTTGGATAAAGGGGCGCTCTACGAGCAGTACTTC. It codes for CASSLDKGALYEQYF.

The rearrangement uses TRBV6-2 or TRBV6-3 and TRBJ2-1, with 13 bases identical to TRBD2. The CDR3 is 15 amino acids. CDR1 MNHEY and CDR2 SVGEGT come from the germline V gene. V gave up 6 bases and J gave up 9 bases; unmatched junction bases: 8. CDR3 bases: TGTGCCAGCAGCCTAGGACTAGCGGGAGTTCGTGAGCAGTTCTTC. Its translation is CASSLGLAGVREQFF.